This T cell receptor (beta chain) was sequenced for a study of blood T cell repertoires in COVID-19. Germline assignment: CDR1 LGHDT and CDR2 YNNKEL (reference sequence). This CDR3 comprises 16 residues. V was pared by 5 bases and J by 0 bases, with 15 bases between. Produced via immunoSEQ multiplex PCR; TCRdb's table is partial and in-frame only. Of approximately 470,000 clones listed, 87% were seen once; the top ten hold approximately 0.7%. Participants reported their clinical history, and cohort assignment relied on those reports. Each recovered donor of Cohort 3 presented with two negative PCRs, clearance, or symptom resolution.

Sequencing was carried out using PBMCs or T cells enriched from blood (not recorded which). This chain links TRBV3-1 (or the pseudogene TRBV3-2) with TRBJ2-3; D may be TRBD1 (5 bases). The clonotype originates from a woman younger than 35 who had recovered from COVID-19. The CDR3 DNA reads TGTGCCAGCAGCTCACATACAGGTGCTAGCACAGATACGCAGTATTTT. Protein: CASSSHTGASTDTQYF.